This T cell receptor beta chain was found in a study of T cells in Graves' hyperthyroidism and ophthalmopathy. Study-level findings and limits: By a 13 V-J model, ophthalmopathy was set apart from stable hyperthyroidism.

As to this clonotype: Antigen specificity is unknown.

The germline V gene encodes CDR1 LGHDT and CDR2 YNNKEL (reference sequence). The CDR3 is 14 residues long. V was shortened by 0 bases and J by 0 bases, with 3 bases between the two germline ends. RNA transcripts yielded amplified TCR beta CDR3 regions. A set of HTBI primers served as the primers for a first-round RT-PCR of the TCR CDR3. MiXCR, applied by TCRdb to the multiplex PCR reads, yields one record per CDR3 protein. Among approximately 330,000 distinct CDR3 sequences listed, around a sixth were seen once. Patients counted as stable if ophthalmopathy did not develop within 18 months. Patients were excluded because of uncontrolled infection, other autoimmune disease, pregnancy or lactation.

The receptor was derived from a woman aged 45-60 years with Graves' hyperthyroidism. J is TRBJ2-1 and V is TRBV3-1; no firm D call. Sequenced input: blood. CDR3 protein: CASSQDSSYNEQFF. The CDR3 DNA is TGTGCCAGCAGCCAAGATAGCTCCTACAATGAGCAGTTCTTC.